This T cell receptor (beta chain) appears in the sequencing data of a study of T cells in Graves' hyperthyroidism and ophthalmopathy. On the study more broadly: Sampling of peripheral blood happened at initial diagnosis, prior to any treatment.

V was shortened by 10 bases and J by 5 bases, with 14 bases between the two germline ends. Germline V gene data show CDR1 as SNHLY and CDR2 as FYNNEI. The CDR3 consists of 13 residues. In its sample, this clonotype was seen many times. Hyperthyroidism was newly diagnosed in patients aged 18 to 65 (duration under 2 months). Blood sampling occurred at first hyperthyroidism diagnosis, ahead of any ophthalmopathy symptoms. TCR beta CDR3 sequences were amplified from RNA transcripts. First-round RT-PCR targeting the TCR CDR3 was performed with the HTBI primer set. TCRdb reprocessed the multiplex PCR reads via MiXCR and lists one record per CDR3 protein. The sample shows roughly 500,000 distinct CDR3 sequences, approximately 14% of them seen only once.

Sequencing used blood. The rearrangement joins TRBV2 to TRBJ2-2, with unresolved D. The receptor's source is a woman aged 30 to 39 with Graves' hyperthyroidism that later progressed to Graves' ophthalmopathy. This CDR3 is CANNLAGTGELFF. Here the CDR3 DNA reads TGTGCCAACAACCTTGCCGGGACCGGGGAGCTGTTTTTT. The entire variable domain, with the rest obtained from reference TRBV2 and TRBJ2-2, is as follows: EPEVTQTPSHQVTQMGQEVILRCVPISNHLYFYWYRQILGQKVEFLVSFYNNEISEKSEIFDDQFSVERPDGSNFTLKIRSTKLEDSAMYFCANNLAGTGELFFGEGSRLTVL.